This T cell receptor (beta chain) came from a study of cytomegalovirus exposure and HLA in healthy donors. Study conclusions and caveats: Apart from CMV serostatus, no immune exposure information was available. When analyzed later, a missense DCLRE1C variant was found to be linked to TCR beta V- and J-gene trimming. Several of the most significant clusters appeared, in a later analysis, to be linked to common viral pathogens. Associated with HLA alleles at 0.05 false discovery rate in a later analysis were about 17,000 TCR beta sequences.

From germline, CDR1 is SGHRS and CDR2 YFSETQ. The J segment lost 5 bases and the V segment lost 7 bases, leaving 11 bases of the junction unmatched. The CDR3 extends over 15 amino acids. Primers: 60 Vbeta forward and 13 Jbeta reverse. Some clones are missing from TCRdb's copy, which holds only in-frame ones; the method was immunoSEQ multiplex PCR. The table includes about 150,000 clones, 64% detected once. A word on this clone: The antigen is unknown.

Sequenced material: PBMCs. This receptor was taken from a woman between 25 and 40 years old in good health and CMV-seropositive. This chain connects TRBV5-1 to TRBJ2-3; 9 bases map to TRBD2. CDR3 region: CASSIPSTSGDTQYF. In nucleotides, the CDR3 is TGCGCCAGCTCCATACCCTCGACTAGCGGAGATACGCAGTATTTT. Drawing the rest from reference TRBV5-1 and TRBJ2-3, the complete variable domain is KAGVTQTPRYLIKTRGQQVTLSCSPISGHRSVSWYQQTPGQGLQFLFEYFSETQRNKGNFPGRFSGRQFSNSRSEMNVSTLELGDSALYLCASSIPSTSGDTQYFGPGTRLTVL.